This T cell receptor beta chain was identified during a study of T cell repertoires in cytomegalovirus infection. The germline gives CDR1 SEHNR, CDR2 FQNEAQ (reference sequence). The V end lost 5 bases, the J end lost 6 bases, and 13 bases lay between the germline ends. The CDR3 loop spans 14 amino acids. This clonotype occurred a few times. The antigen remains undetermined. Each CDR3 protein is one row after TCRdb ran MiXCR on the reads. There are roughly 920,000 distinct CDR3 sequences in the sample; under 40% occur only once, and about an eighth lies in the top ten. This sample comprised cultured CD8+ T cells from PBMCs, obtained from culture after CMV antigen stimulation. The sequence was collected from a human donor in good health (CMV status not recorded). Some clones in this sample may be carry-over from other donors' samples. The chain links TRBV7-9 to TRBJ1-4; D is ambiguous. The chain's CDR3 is CASSPQTWDEKLFF. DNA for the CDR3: TGTGCCAGCAGCCCCCAGACCTGGGATGAAAAACTGTTTTTT. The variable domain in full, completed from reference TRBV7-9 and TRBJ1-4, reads DTGVSQNPRHKITKRGQNVTFRCDPISEHNRLYWYRQTLGQGPEFLTYFQNEAQLEKSRLLSDRFSAERPKGSFSTLEIQRTEQGDSAMYLCASSPQTWDEKLFFGSGTQLSVL.